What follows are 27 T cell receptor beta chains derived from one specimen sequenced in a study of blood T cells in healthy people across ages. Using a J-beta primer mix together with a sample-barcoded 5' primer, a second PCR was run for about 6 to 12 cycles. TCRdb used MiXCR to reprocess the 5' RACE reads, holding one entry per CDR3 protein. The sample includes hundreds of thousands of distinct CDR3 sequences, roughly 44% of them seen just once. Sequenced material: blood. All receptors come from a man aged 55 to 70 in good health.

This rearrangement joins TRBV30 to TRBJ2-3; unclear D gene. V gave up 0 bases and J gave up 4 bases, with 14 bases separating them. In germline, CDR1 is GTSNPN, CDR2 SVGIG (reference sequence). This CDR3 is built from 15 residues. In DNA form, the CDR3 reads TGTGCCTGGAGTGTTACAGCCTCACTGTCAGATACGCAGTATTTT. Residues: CAWSVTASLSDTQYF.

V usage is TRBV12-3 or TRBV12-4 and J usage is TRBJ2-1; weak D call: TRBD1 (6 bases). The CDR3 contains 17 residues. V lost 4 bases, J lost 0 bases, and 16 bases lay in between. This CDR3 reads CASSSGRGSSSYNEQFF. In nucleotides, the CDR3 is TGTGCCAGCAGTTCGGGTAGGGGGAGTAGCTCCTACAATGAGCAGTTCTTC.

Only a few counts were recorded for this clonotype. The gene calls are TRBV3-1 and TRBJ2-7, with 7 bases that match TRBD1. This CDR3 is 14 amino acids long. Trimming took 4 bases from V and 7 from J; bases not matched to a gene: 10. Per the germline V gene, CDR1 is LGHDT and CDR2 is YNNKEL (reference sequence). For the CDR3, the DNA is TGTGCCAGCAGCCCGACCAAGGGGGCGCTTGAGCAGTACTTC. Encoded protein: CASSPTKGALEQYF.

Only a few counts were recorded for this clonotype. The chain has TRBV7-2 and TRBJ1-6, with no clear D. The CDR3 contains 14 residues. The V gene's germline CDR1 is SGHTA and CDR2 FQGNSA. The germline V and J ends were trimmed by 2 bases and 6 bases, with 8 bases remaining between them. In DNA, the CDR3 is TGTGCCAGCAGCTTACTGGGGATTAATTCACCCCTCCACTTT. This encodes CASSLLGINSPLHF.

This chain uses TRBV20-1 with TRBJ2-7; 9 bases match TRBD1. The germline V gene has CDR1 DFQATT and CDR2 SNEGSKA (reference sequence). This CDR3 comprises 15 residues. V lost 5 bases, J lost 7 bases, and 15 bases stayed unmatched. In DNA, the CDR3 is TGCAGTGCTGCGGGACAGGGACTCAACCTAGGTGAGCAGTACTTC. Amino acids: CSAAGQGLNLGEQYF.

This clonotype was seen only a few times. CDR3 loop: CASSSVGQGGNEQFF. The CDR3 DNA follows: TGTGCCAGCAGCTCCGTAGGACAGGGGGGCAATGAGCAGTTCTTC. This chain uses TRBV11-3 with TRBJ2-1; TRBD1 matches 10 bases. The CDR3 runs 15 residues. Trimming at V came to 4 bases and at J to 6 bases, leaving 6 bases not matched to a gene. CDR1 is SGHNT, CDR2 YENEEA, per germline.

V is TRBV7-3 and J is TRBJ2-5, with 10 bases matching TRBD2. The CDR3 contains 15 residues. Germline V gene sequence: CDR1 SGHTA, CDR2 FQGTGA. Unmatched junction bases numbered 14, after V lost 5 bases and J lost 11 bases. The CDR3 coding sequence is TGTGCCAGCAGCCTTAGCGGGGGGCCCAACAATGAGCAGTACTTC. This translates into CASSLSGGPNNEQYF.

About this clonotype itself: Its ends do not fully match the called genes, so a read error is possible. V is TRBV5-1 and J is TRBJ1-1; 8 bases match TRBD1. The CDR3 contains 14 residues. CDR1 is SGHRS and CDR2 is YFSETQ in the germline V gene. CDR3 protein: CASSSGQGNTEPFF. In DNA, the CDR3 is TGCGCCAGCAGCTCCGGACAGGGTAACACTGAACCTTTCTTT.

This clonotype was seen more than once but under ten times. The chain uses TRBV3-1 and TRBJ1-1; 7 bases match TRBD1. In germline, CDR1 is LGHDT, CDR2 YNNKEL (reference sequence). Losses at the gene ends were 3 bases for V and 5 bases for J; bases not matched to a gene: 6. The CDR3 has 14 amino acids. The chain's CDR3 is CASSQDRFITEAFF. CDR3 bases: TGTGCCAGCAGCCAGGACAGGTTCATTACTGAAGCTTTCTTT. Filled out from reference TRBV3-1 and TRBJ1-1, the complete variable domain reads DTAVSQTPKYLVTQMGNDKSIKCEQNLGHDTMYWYKQDSKKFLKIMFSYNNKELIINETVPNRFSPKSPDKAHLNLHINSLELGDSAVYFCASSQDRFITEAFFGQGTRLTVV.

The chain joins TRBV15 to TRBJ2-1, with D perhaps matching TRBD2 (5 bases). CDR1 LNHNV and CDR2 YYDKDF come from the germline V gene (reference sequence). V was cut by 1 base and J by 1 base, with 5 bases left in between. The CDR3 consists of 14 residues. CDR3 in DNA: TGTGCCACCAGCAGAGGGACTTCCTACAATGAGCAGTTCTTC. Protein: CATSRGTSYNEQFF.

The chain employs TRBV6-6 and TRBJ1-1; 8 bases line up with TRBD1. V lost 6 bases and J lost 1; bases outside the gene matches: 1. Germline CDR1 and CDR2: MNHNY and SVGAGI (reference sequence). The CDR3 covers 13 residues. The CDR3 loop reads CASRGTGNTEAFF. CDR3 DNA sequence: TGTGCCAGCAGGGGGACAGGGAACACTGAAGCTTTCTTT.

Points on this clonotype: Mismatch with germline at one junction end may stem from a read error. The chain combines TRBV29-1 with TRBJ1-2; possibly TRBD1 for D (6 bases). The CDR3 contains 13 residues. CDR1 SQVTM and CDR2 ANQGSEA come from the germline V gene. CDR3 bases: TGCAGCGCTAAGGGTACAGGGCTTCGCGGCTACACTTTC. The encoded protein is CSAKGTGLRGYTF.

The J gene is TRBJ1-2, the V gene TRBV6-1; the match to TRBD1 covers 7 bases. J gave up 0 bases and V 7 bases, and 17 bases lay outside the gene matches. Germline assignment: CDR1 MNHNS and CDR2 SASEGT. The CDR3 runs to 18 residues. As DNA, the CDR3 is TGTGCCAGCATCCAATCGACAGGGAAGTGGGTAGCTAACTATGGCTACACCTTC. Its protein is CASIQSTGKWVANYGYTF.

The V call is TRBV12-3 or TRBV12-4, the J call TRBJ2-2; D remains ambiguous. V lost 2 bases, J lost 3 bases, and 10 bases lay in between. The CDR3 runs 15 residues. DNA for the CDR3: TGTGCCAGCAGTTTATCTGCAGGAGACACCGGGGAGCTGTTTTTT. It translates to CASSLSAGDTGELFF.

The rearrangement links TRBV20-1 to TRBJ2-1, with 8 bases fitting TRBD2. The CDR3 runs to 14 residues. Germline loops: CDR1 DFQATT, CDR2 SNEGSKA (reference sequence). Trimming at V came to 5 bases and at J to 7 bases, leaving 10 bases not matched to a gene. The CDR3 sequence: CSAPGTSSWNEQFF. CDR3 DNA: TGCAGTGCTCCGGGGACTAGTAGTTGGAATGAGCAGTTCTTC.

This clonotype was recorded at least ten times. This chain's CDR3 is CASSLTGSYGYTF. In nucleotides, the CDR3 is TGTGCCAGCAGTTTGACAGGGTCCTATGGCTACACCTTC. J is TRBJ1-2 and V is TRBV5-4; 7 bases map to TRBD1. The germline V gene encodes CDR1 SGHNT and CDR2 YYREEE (reference sequence). The CDR3 length is 13 residues. With 5 bases clipped from V and 4 bases from J, the junction kept 5 bases outside the gene matches.

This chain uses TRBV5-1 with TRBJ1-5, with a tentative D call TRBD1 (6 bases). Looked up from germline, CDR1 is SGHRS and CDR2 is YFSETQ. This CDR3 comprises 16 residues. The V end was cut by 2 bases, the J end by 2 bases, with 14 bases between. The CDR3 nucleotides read TGCGCCAGCAGCTTCGGGGGGGCAGGGGGCAATCAGCCCCAGCATTTT. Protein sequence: CASSFGGAGGNQPQHF. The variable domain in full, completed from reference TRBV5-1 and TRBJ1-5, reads KAGVTQTPRYLIKTRGQQVTLSCSPISGHRSVSWYQQTPGQGLQFLFEYFSETQRNKGNFPGRFSGRQFSNSRSEMNVSTLELGDSALYLCASSFGGAGGNQPQHFGDGTRLSIL.

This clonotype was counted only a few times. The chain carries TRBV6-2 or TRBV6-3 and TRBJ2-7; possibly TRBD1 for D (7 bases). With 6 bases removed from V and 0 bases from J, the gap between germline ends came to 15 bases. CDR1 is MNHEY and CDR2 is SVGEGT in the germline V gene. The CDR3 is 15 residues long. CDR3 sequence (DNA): TGTGCCAGCAGGGTCAGGGGGGTCAACTCCTACGAGCAGTACTTC. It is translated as CASRVRGVNSYEQYF.

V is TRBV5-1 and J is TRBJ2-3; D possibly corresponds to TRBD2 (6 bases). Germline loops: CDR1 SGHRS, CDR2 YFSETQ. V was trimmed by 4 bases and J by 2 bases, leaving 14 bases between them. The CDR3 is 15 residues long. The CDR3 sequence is CASSGGDLNTDTQYF. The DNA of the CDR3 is TGCGCCAGCAGCGGCGGGGACTTAAACACAGATACGCAGTATTTT. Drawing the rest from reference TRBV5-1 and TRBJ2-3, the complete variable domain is KAGVTQTPRYLIKTRGQQVTLSCSPISGHRSVSWYQQTPGQGLQFLFEYFSETQRNKGNFPGRFSGRQFSNSRSEMNVSTLELGDSALYLCASSGGDLNTDTQYFGPGTRLTVL.

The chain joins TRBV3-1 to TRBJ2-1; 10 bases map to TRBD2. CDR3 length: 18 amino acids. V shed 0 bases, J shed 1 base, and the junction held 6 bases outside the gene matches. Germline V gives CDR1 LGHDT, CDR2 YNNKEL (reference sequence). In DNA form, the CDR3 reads TGTGCCAGCAGCCAAGATCGGGGTAGCGGGGGGTCCTACAATGAGCAGTTCTTC. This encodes CASSQDRGSGGSYNEQFF.

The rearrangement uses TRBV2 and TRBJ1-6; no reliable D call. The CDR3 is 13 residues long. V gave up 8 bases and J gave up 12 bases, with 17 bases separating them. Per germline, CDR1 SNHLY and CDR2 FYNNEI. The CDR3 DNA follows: TGTGCCAGCTCGAGAGACGGTGCAAGACCCCTCCACTTT. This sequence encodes CASSRDGARPLHF. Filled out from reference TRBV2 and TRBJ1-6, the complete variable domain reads EPEVTQTPSHQVTQMGQEVILRCVPISNHLYFYWYRQILGQKVEFLVSFYNNEISEKSEIFDDQFSVERPDGSNFTLKIRSTKLEDSAMYFCASSRDGARPLHFGNGTRLTVT.

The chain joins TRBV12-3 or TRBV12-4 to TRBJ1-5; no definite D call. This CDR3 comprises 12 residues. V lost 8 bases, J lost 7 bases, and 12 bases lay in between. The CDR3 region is CASQQGRQPQHF. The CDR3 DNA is TGTGCCAGCCAACAAGGGCGCCAGCCCCAGCATTTT.

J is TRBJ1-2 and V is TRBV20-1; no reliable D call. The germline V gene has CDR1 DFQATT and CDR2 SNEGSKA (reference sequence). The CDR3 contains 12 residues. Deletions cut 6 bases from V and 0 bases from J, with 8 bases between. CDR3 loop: CSAPSPNYGYTF. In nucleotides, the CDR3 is TGCAGTGCGCCAAGTCCTAACTATGGCTACACCTTC.

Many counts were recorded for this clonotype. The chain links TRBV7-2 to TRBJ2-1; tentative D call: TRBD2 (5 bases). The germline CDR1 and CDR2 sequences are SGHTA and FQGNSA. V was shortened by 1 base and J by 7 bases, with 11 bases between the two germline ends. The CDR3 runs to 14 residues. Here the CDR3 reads CASSLERRGNEQFF. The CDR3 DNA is TGTGCCAGCAGCTTAGAGCGTCGGGGTAATGAGCAGTTCTTC.

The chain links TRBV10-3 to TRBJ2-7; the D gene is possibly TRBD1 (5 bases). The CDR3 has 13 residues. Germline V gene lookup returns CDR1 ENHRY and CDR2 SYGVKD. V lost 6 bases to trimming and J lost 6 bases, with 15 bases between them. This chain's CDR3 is CAISGLGAGEQYF. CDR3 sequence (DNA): TGTGCCATCAGCGGTCTAGGGGCTGGCGAGCAGTACTTC.

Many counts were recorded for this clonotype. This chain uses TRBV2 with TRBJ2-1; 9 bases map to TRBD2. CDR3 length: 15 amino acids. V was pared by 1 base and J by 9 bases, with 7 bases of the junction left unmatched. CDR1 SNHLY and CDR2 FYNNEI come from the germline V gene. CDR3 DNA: TGTGCCAGCAGTGAAGAGGCGGGGGGGCGTAGTGAGCAGTTCTTC. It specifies CASSEEAGGRSEQFF.

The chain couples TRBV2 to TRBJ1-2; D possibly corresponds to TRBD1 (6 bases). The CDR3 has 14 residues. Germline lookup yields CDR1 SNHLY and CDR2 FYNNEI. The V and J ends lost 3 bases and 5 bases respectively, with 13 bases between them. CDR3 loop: CASSEEQGWYGYTF. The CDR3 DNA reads TGTGCCAGCAGTGAGGAACAGGGCTGGTATGGCTACACCTTC.